The clone carrying this T cell receptor (beta chain) was seen more than once but under ten times. The entry originates in a study of human T cells and chemical hapten exposure. The wider study: From small differences in pooled library volume came most of the variation in per-sample TCR yields.

CDR1 is SGHVS and CDR2 is FNYEAQ in the germline V gene. The V gene lost 4 bases and the J gene lost 0 bases, with 15 bases spanning the gap. This CDR3 is built from 16 residues. In TCRdb, the RACE reads were re-called with MiXCR into one record per CDR3 protein. There are around 380,000 distinct CDR3 sequences in the sample; 4% to 5.5% occur only once, and under 2.5% lies in the top ten. Time point in this sample: patch test 1, 2 weeks after DPC sensitization. Treatment given: therapeutic diphenylcyclopropenone sensitization with weekly scalp DPC. Material: whole blood, obtained in connection with sensitization to the hapten diphenylcyclopropenone (DPC). The rearrangement uses TRBV7-6 and TRBJ1-1; D perhaps matches TRBD1 (6 bases). This receptor was obtained from a woman in her fifties or sixties with alopecia areata. Some clones in this sample may be carry-over from other donors' samples. The CDR3 sequence is CASSSRTVSLNTEAFF. The DNA of the CDR3 is TGTGCCAGCAGCTCGAGGACAGTTTCTTTGAACACTGAAGCTTTCTTT. Variable domain in full (rest from reference TRBV7-6 and TRBJ1-1): GAGVSQSPRYKVTKRGQDVALRCDPISGHVSLYWYRQALGQGPEFLTYFNYEAQQDKSGLPNDRFSAERPEGSISTLTIQRTEQRDSAMYRCASSSRTVSLNTEAFFGQGTRLTVV.